A selection of T cell receptor beta chains follows, all from one sample in a study of vaccination and CD4 T cells after COVID-19. TCRdb reprocessed the PCR reads with MiXCR, giving one entry per CDR3 protein. The table records roughly 14,000 distinct CDR3 sequences, less than 70% of them present only once. Their recognized antigens are unknown. Material for sequencing was CD4+ T cells from blood, cultured in vitro. These receptors originate from a human donor who had recovered from COVID-19. The CDR3 runs from the conserved cysteine through the conserved F or W. The D gene is left open where the match is weak. Only part of the rows carry a size: once, few, many, or a class if the clone is expanded.

CDR3 protein: CSATAAGSNEQFF; CDR3 DNA: TGCAGTGCTACGGCCGCGGGTTCCAATGAGCAGTTCTTC; CDR3 length: 13; clone size: few; D gene: .; J gene: TRBJ2-1; V gene: TRBV20-1
CDR3 protein: CASSSGLSYNEQFF; CDR3 DNA: TGTGCCAGCAGCTCAGGGTTGTCCTACAATGAGCAGTTCTTC; CDR3 length: 14; clone size: .; D gene: .; J gene: TRBJ2-1; V gene: TRBV11-3
CDR3 protein: CASSVSVFRDGGQETQYF; CDR3 DNA: TGTGCCAGCAGTGTTTCGGTTTTCAGGGATGGGGGTCAAGAGACCCAGTACTTC; CDR3 length: 18; clone size: .; D gene: .; J gene: TRBJ2-5; V gene: TRBV6-1
CDR3 protein: CASSRRRGRAVETQYF; CDR3 DNA: TGTGCCAGCTCACGACGCCGGGGGAGGGCCGTGGAGACCCAGTACTTC; CDR3 length: 16; clone size: few; D gene: TRBD2; J gene: TRBJ2-5; V gene: TRBV11-2
CDR3 protein: CASSESSGWSPLHF; CDR3 DNA: TGTGCCAGCAGTGAATCGTCAGGGTGGTCACCCCTCCACTTT; CDR3 length: 14; clone size: few; D gene: .; J gene: TRBJ1-6; V gene: TRBV25-1
CDR3 protein: CASSPPGTAYGYTF; CDR3 DNA: TGTGCCAGCAGTCCCCCTGGGACAGCTTATGGCTACACCTTC; CDR3 length: 14; clone size: medium-sized; D gene: TRBD1; J gene: TRBJ1-2; V gene: TRBV27
CDR3 protein: CASSLIRVEGSTEAFF; CDR3 DNA: TGTGCCAGCAGCTTAATCAGGGTCGAGGGCAGCACTGAAGCTTTCTTT; CDR3 length: 16; clone size: .; D gene: .; J gene: TRBJ1-1; V gene: TRBV11-2
CDR3 protein: CASSTPGQGINQPQHF; CDR3 DNA: TGTGCCAGTAGTACCCCGGGACAGGGAATCAATCAGCCCCAGCATTTT; CDR3 length: 16; clone size: few; D gene: TRBD1; J gene: TRBJ1-5; V gene: TRBV19
CDR3 protein: CSATWLGTDTQYF; CDR3 DNA: TGCAGTGCCACTTGGCTAGGCACAGATACGCAGTATTTT; CDR3 length: 13; clone size: .; D gene: .; J gene: TRBJ2-3; V gene: TRBV20-1
CDR3 protein: CSARRDSPQPQHF; CDR3 DNA: TGCAGTGCTAGGAGGGACTCCCCTCAGCCCCAGCATTTT; CDR3 length: 13; clone size: few; D gene: .; J gene: TRBJ1-5; V gene: TRBV20-1
CDR3 protein: CSARGASGKTYEQYF; CDR3 DNA: TGCAGTGCTAGAGGGGCTAGCGGAAAAACCTACGAGCAGTACTTC; CDR3 length: 15; clone size: .; D gene: TRBD2; J gene: TRBJ2-7; V gene: TRBV20-1
CDR3 protein: CASSVRLATDTQYF; CDR3 DNA: TGTGCCAGCAGCGTACGACTCGCCACAGATACGCAGTATTTT; CDR3 length: 14; clone size: .; D gene: .; J gene: TRBJ2-3; V gene: TRBV9
CDR3 protein: CASSLGLAGTMGETQYF; CDR3 DNA: TGTGCCAGCAGCTTAGGACTAGCGGGGACGATGGGTGAGACCCAGTACTTC; CDR3 length: 17; clone size: .; D gene: TRBD2; J gene: TRBJ2-5; V gene: TRBV7-2
CDR3 protein: CASTSRTETNSPLHF; CDR3 DNA: TGTGCCAGCACCAGCCGGACAGAGACTAATTCACCCCTCCACTTT; CDR3 length: 15; clone size: .; D gene: .; J gene: TRBJ1-6; V gene: TRBV6-2/TRBV6-3
CDR3 protein: CASFGTGEGYTF; CDR3 DNA: TGTGCCAGTTTTGGGACAGGGGAAGGCTACACCTTC; CDR3 length: 12; clone size: .; D gene: TRBD1; J gene: TRBJ1-2; V gene: TRBV2
CDR3 protein: CASSLGQVYEQYF; CDR3 DNA: TGTGCCAGTAGTCTGGGACAGGTCTACGAGCAGTACTTC; CDR3 length: 13; clone size: few; D gene: TRBD1; J gene: TRBJ2-7; V gene: TRBV19
CDR3 protein: CASSLDRGLVTGEQFF; CDR3 DNA: TGTGCCAGCAGCCTAGACAGGGGACTAGTTACCGGTGAGCAGTTCTTC; CDR3 length: 16; clone size: .; D gene: .; J gene: TRBJ2-1; V gene: TRBV11-1
CDR3 protein: CASSQVDTGNTIYF; CDR3 DNA: TGTGCCAGCAGCCAAGTTGATACTGGAAACACCATATATTTT; CDR3 length: 14; clone size: .; D gene: .; J gene: TRBJ1-3; V gene: TRBV7-9
CDR3 protein: CASSTSVRGNTIYF; CDR3 DNA: TGTGCCAGCAGCACATCAGTCAGGGGAAACACCATATATTTT; CDR3 length: 14; clone size: .; D gene: .; J gene: TRBJ1-3; V gene: TRBV28
CDR3 protein: CSAGSSGERRNTEAFF; CDR3 DNA: TGCAGTGCTGGAAGCTCAGGGGAACGACGGAACACTGAAGCTTTCTTT; CDR3 length: 16; clone size: .; D gene: .; J gene: TRBJ1-1; V gene: TRBV20-1
CDR3 protein: CASSFESAQRDSPLHF; CDR3 DNA: TGCGCCAGCAGCTTTGAGTCGGCCCAGCGAGATTCACCCCTCCACTTT; CDR3 length: 16; clone size: .; D gene: .; J gene: TRBJ1-6; V gene: TRBV5-1
CDR3 protein: CASSRRTSQETQYF; CDR3 DNA: TGTGCCAGCAGCCGCCGGACATCCCAAGAGACCCAGTACTTC; CDR3 length: 14; clone size: .; D gene: .; J gene: TRBJ2-5; V gene: TRBV28
CDR3 protein: CASSLLVGPRETQYF; CDR3 DNA: TGTGCCAGCAGCTTACTTGTGGGCCCAAGGGAGACCCAGTACTTC; CDR3 length: 15; clone size: .; D gene: .; J gene: TRBJ2-5; V gene: TRBV7-6
CDR3 protein: CASSSRPGGNSPLHF; CDR3 DNA: TGTGCCAGCAGCTCCCGGCCAGGGGGTAATTCACCCCTCCACTTT; CDR3 length: 15; clone size: .; D gene: TRBD1; J gene: TRBJ1-6; V gene: TRBV7-6
CDR3 protein: CASSLRLHTEAFF; CDR3 DNA: TGTGCCAGCAGTTTACGCCTCCACACTGAAGCTTTCTTT; CDR3 length: 13; clone size: .; D gene: .; J gene: TRBJ1-1; V gene: TRBV27
CDR3 protein: CAISEPSGVGTGELFF; CDR3 DNA: TGTGCCATCAGTGAGCCAAGCGGAGTGGGCACCGGGGAGCTGTTTTTT; CDR3 length: 16; clone size: .; D gene: .; J gene: TRBJ2-2; V gene: TRBV10-3
CDR3 protein: CATSDYTGAARETQYF; CDR3 DNA: TGTGCCACCAGTGATTACACCGGGGCTGCGCGGGAGACCCAGTACTTC; CDR3 length: 16; clone size: .; D gene: .; J gene: TRBJ2-5; V gene: TRBV24-1
CDR3 protein: CASSVGRVRITYNSPLHF; CDR3 DNA: TGTGCCAGCAGTGTAGGCAGGGTGCGGATTACCTATAATTCACCCCTCCACTTT; CDR3 length: 18; clone size: few; D gene: .; J gene: TRBJ1-6; V gene: TRBV12-3/TRBV12-4
CDR3 protein: CASSLVRRGVRPQHF; CDR3 DNA: TGTGCCAGCAGTTTGGTCCGCAGGGGGGTCCGGCCCCAGCATTTT; CDR3 length: 15; clone size: .; D gene: TRBD1; J gene: TRBJ1-5; V gene: TRBV28
CDR3 protein: CSARTSGRANEQFF; CDR3 DNA: TGCAGTGCTAGAACTAGCGGGAGGGCCAATGAGCAGTTCTTC; CDR3 length: 14; clone size: .; D gene: TRBD2; J gene: TRBJ2-1; V gene: TRBV20-1
CDR3 protein: CASSLASGAYEQYF; CDR3 DNA: TGTGCCAGCAGTTTAGCTAGCGGAGCCTACGAGCAGTACTTC; CDR3 length: 14; clone size: .; D gene: .; J gene: TRBJ2-7; V gene: TRBV12-3/TRBV12-4
CDR3 protein: CASSESQVYEQYF; CDR3 DNA: TGCGCCAGCAGTGAGTCGCAAGTCTACGAGCAGTACTTC; CDR3 length: 13; clone size: .; D gene: .; J gene: TRBJ2-7; V gene: TRBV10-2
CDR3 protein: CASSARQGLYGYTF; CDR3 DNA: TGTGCCAGCAGCGCAAGACAGGGCCTCTATGGCTACACCTTC; CDR3 length: 14; clone size: .; D gene: TRBD1; J gene: TRBJ1-2; V gene: TRBV2
CDR3 protein: CASKRGRSTDTQYF; CDR3 DNA: TGTGCCAGCAAAAGAGGACGCAGCACAGATACGCAGTATTTT; CDR3 length: 14; clone size: .; D gene: .; J gene: TRBJ2-3; V gene: TRBV6-1
CDR3 protein: CASSRGTDRGQETQYF; CDR3 DNA: TGTGCCAGCAGCCGAGGTACGGACAGGGGCCAAGAGACCCAGTACTTC; CDR3 length: 16; clone size: .; D gene: TRBD1; J gene: TRBJ2-5; V gene: TRBV5-4
CDR3 protein: CASSIHPDRTSRGNTEAFF; CDR3 DNA: TGTGCCAGCAGTATCCACCCGGACAGGACCTCTCGAGGGAACACTGAAGCTTTCTTT; CDR3 length: 19; clone size: .; D gene: TRBD1; J gene: TRBJ1-1; V gene: TRBV6-2/TRBV6-3
CDR3 protein: CAISSRGGNTEAFF; CDR3 DNA: TGTGCCATCAGTTCCCGAGGGGGGAACACTGAAGCTTTCTTT; CDR3 length: 14; clone size: .; D gene: .; J gene: TRBJ1-1; V gene: TRBV10-3
CDR3 protein: CASSLATWGAGNTIYF; CDR3 DNA: TGTGCCAGCAGCTTAGCCACCTGGGGGGCTGGAAACACCATATATTTT; CDR3 length: 16; clone size: .; D gene: .; J gene: TRBJ1-3; V gene: TRBV7-9
CDR3 protein: CASRGIAALYEQYF; CDR3 DNA: TGTGCCAGCAGGGGGATAGCGGCCCTCTACGAGCAGTACTTC; CDR3 length: 14; clone size: few; D gene: .; J gene: TRBJ2-7; V gene: TRBV2
CDR3 protein: CATSRVRGTEAFF; CDR3 DNA: TGTGCCACCAGCAGAGTAAGGGGCACTGAAGCTTTCTTT; CDR3 length: 13; clone size: .; D gene: .; J gene: TRBJ1-1; V gene: TRBV15
CDR3 protein: CASSLTRTGTYGYTF; CDR3 DNA: TGTGCCAGCAGCTTAACACGGACAGGGACCTATGGCTACACCTTC; CDR3 length: 15; clone size: few; D gene: TRBD1; J gene: TRBJ1-2; V gene: TRBV7-8
CDR3 protein: CSASQPTDYEQYF; CDR3 DNA: TGCAGTGCTAGCCAGCCGACTGACTACGAGCAGTACTTC; CDR3 length: 13; clone size: .; D gene: .; J gene: TRBJ2-7; V gene: TRBV20-1
CDR3 protein: CASTSAGPRRNTIYF; CDR3 DNA: TGTGCCAGCACGTCGGCGGGGCCCCGTCGAAACACCATATATTTT; CDR3 length: 15; clone size: .; D gene: .; J gene: TRBJ1-3; V gene: TRBV2